One sample yielded the 28 T cell receptor beta chains listed below, sequenced in a study of breast tumors, draining lymph nodes, adjacent tissues. Breast cancer patients provided tissue from their axillary draining lymph nodes. Using its own MiXCR run on the multiplex PCR reads, TCRdb lists one record per CDR3 protein. The sample records 270,000 or so distinct CDR3 sequences, 30% to 35% being singletons. The sequenced material came from axillary lymph node tissue. The receptors come from a female donor with breast cancer. Some clones in this sample may be carry-over from other donors' samples.

The J gene is TRBJ1-2, the V gene TRBV29-1, with 8 bases aligning to TRBD1. The V gene end was trimmed by 6 bases and the J gene end by 6 bases; junction bases not matched to a gene: 15. The CDR3 spans 15 residues. CDR1 and CDR2 (germline): SQVTM, ANQGSEA. CDR3 sequence reads: CSVGGTGQYHNGYTF. The DNA for the CDR3 is TGCAGCGTGGGCGGGACAGGCCAATACCACAATGGCTACACCTTC.

This clonotype was counted at least ten times. The chain joins TRBV7-9 to TRBJ1-2; 8 nucleotides agree with TRBD1. The CDR3 length is 20 residues. V lost 4 bases, J lost 6 bases, and 25 bases stayed unmatched. Per germline, CDR1 SEHNR and CDR2 FQNEAQ (reference sequence). CDR3 sequence (DNA): TGTGCCAGCAGCTCCACCCACACTCGACAGGGGATTGTATCACGGGATGGCTACACCTTC. The encoded protein is CASSSTHTRQGIVSRDGYTF.

This clonotype was seen many times. CDR3 protein: CSARLGTGTSDEQYF. As DNA, the CDR3 is TGCAGTGCTAGACTCGGGACAGGGACTTCTGACGAGCAGTACTTC. V is TRBV20-1 and J is TRBJ2-7; 9 bases fit TRBD1. This CDR3 spans 15 amino acids. CDR1 is DFQATT and CDR2 is SNEGSKA in the germline V gene (reference sequence). V shed 2 bases and J 5 bases; nucleotides not matched to a gene: 10.

The J gene is TRBJ1-2, the V gene TRBV10-1; perhaps TRBD1 as D (5 bases). Germline assignment: CDR1 WNHNN and CDR2 SYGVQD (reference sequence). The CDR3 is 13 amino acids. Trimming removed 4 bases at V and 7 bases at J, with 13 bases between. The CDR3 DNA sequence: TGCGCCAGCAGTGGGGGTGGGGCGCGTGGCTACACCTTC. Translation: CASSGGGARGYTF.

This clonotype was counted at least ten times. A read error may account for a junction end that differs from germline. V and J are TRBV20-1 and TRBJ1-5; D not resolved. The CDR3 sequence is 16 residues long. CDR1 is DFQATT, CDR2 SNEGSKA, per germline (reference sequence). The CDR3 coding sequence is TGCAGTGCTAGAGATCTGGGCTTCCGAGTTAATCAGCCCCGGCATTTT. Its protein product is CSARDLGFRVNQPRHF.

The chain uses TRBV7-9 and TRBJ2-3; 10 positions match TRBD2. The CDR3 covers 16 residues. The germline gives CDR1 SEHNR, CDR2 FQNEAQ (reference sequence). V shed 5 bases and J 11 bases; nucleotides not matched to a gene: 16. The CDR3, as DNA: TGTGCCAGCAGCACTCCTAGCGGGAGACGGAGCAATGAGCAGTATTTT. Amino acid sequence: CASSTPSGRRSNEQYF.

This clonotype appeared many times. The V call is TRBV7-2, the J call TRBJ2-1; D is unclear. The CDR3 length is 13 residues. V lost 0 bases and J 4 bases, leaving 4 bases between the germline ends. CDR1 and CDR2 from the germline V gene are SGHTA and FQGNSA. This CDR3 is CASSLAYYNEQFF. In DNA, the CDR3 is TGTGCCAGCAGCTTAGCCTATTACAATGAGCAGTTCTTC.

This clonotype was counted at least ten times. The V call is TRBV7-6, the J call TRBJ2-2, with TRBD1 matching over 7 bases. The length of the CDR3 is 15 residues. The germline V gene encodes CDR1 SGHVS and CDR2 FNYEAQ. Unmatched junction bases numbered 5, after V lost 5 bases and J lost 2 bases. The CDR3 DNA is TGTGCCAGCAGCCAACAGGGGACCAACACCGGGGAGCTGTTTTTT. This gives the protein CASSQQGTNTGELFF. The full variable domain, completed using reference TRBV7-6 and TRBJ2-2, is GAGVSQSPRYKVTKRGQDVALRCDPISGHVSLYWYRQALGQGPEFLTYFNYEAQQDKSGLPNDRFSAERPEGSISTLTIQRTEQRDSAMYRCASSQQGTNTGELFFGEGSRLTVL.

This clonotype turned up a few times. The V call is TRBV30, the J call TRBJ2-3; 8 nucleotides match TRBD2. CDR1 GTSNPN and CDR2 SVGIG come from the germline V gene (reference sequence). CDR3 length: 13 residues. V was clipped by 3 bases and J by 3 bases; unmatched bases: 2. DNA of the CDR3: TGTGCCTGGAGACTAGCGGTTACAGATACGCAGTATTTT. Its protein product is CAWRLAVTDTQYF.

The chain employs TRBV20-1 and TRBJ2-3, with 7 bases matching TRBD2. The V gene end was trimmed by 1 base and the J gene end by 11 bases; junction bases not matched to a gene: 15. The CDR3 has 15 residues. Per germline, CDR1 DFQATT and CDR2 SNEGSKA (reference sequence). CDR3: CSARGGGSWGNEQYF. The CDR3 nucleotides read TGCAGTGCTAGAGGGGGGGGATCTTGGGGGAATGAGCAGTATTTT.

The gene calls are TRBV30 and TRBJ2-2, with D maybe TRBD2 (6 bases). Germline V CDR1 and CDR2: GTSNPN, SVGIG (reference sequence). The CDR3 is made up of 11 amino acids. CDR3 sequence: CASETSGELFF. DNA of the CDR3: TGTGCTTCCGAGACTAGCGGGGAGCTGTTTTTT.

This clonotype was observed a few times. J is TRBJ2-1 and V is TRBV13; 12 bases fit TRBD2. V lost 4 bases, J lost 7 bases, and 8 bases stayed unmatched. The CDR3 has 16 amino acids. CDR1 and CDR2 (germline): PRHDT, FYEKMQ (reference sequence). The chain's CDR3 is CASSSYTSGRNNEQFF. The CDR3 coding sequence is TGTGCCAGCAGCTCCTATACTAGCGGGAGGAATAATGAGCAGTTCTTC.

This clonotype was observed many times. The chain recombines TRBV20-1 with TRBJ2-7, with 8 bases identical to TRBD1. The CDR3 covers 12 residues. V lost 6 bases, J lost 2 bases, and 3 bases stayed unmatched. Per the germline V gene, CDR1 is DFQATT and CDR2 is SNEGSKA (reference sequence). CDR3 nucleotides: TGCAGTGCGGACAGGGTCCCCTACGAGCAGTACTTC. Translating gives CSADRVPYEQYF.

This clonotype showed up many times. The J gene is TRBJ1-2, the V gene TRBV6-5, with 8 bases lining up with TRBD1. This CDR3 comprises 15 residues. Germline trimming cut 5 bases from V and 4 bases from J; bases unmatched to any gene: 9. Looked up from germline, CDR1 is MNHEY and CDR2 is SVGAGI. CDR3 in DNA: TGTGCCAGCAGTAGGCCCGGGACAGGCTTCTATGGCTACACCTTC. Its protein product is CASSRPGTGFYGYTF.

Ten or more counts support this clonotype. The chain carries TRBV20-1 and TRBJ2-5, with 7 bases matching TRBD2. The junction had 10 bases not matched to a gene; V was cut back by 7 bases and J by 5 bases. CDR1 DFQATT and CDR2 SNEGSKA come from the germline V gene (reference sequence). The CDR3 sequence is 13 residues long. CDR3 sequence reads: CSGTGRAGETQYF. The CDR3 region has the DNA TGCAGTGGCACTGGGAGGGCCGGGGAGACCCAGTACTTC.

The chain employs TRBV9 and TRBJ2-4, with 7 nucleotides matching TRBD2. After removal of 0 bases from V and 6 bases from J, the junction contained 12 bases not matched to a gene. The CDR3 length is 17 residues. Germline assignment: CDR1 SGDLS and CDR2 YYNGEE. The CDR3 sequence is CASSVEGPTSRANIQYF. The CDR3 nucleotides read TGTGCCAGCAGCGTAGAGGGCCCGACTAGCCGTGCAAACATTCAGTACTTC.

This clonotype was observed at least ten times. The CDR3 nucleotides read TGTGCCTGGAGTGGACTAGTCTACGAGCAGTACTTC. Translating gives CAWSGLVYEQYF. V usage is TRBV30 and J usage is TRBJ2-7; TRBD2 might be the D (6 bases). The germline CDR1 and CDR2 sequences are GTSNPN and SVGIG (reference sequence). The CDR3 has 12 residues. Trimming removed 1 base from V and 3 bases from J, with 7 bases in between. The full variable domain, with the rest looked up from reference TRBV30 and TRBJ2-7, is SQTIHQWPATLVQPVGSPLSLECTVEGTSNPNLYWYRQAAGRGLQLLFYSVGIGQISSEVPQNLSASRPQDRQFILSSKKLLLSDSGFYLCAWSGLVYEQYFGPGTRLTVT.

This clonotype was observed many times. The rearrangement uses TRBV5-1 and TRBJ2-3; the match to TRBD2 covers 7 bases. The junction had 7 bases not matched to a gene; V was cut back by 5 bases and J by 1 base. Germline-derived CDR1 and CDR2 are SGHRS and YFSETQ. This CDR3 region has 15 residues. Written as DNA, the CDR3 is TGCGCCAGCAGATTAAGCGGGGACCGCACAGATACGCAGTATTTT. This codes for CASRLSGDRTDTQYF.

Concerning this clonotype itself: This may be a read error, as it is one base from a much larger clone. The rearrangement uses TRBV20-1 and TRBJ2-7; 7 bases match TRBD1. V lost 6 bases, J lost 6 bases, and 14 bases stayed unmatched. The CDR3 is made up of 14 amino acids. Per germline, CDR1 DFQATT and CDR2 SNEGSKA (reference sequence). In DNA, the CDR3 is TGCAGTGCGAGGGGGCTGGCCAGTGACTCCGAGCAGTACTTC. Translation: CSARGLASDSEQYF.

This clonotype showed up many times. The chain recombines TRBV19 with TRBJ1-3; D is possibly TRBD1 (5 bases). The ends were cut back, 10 bases at V and 8 bases at J, with 15 bases in the middle. Germline V gives CDR1 LNHDA, CDR2 SQIVND (reference sequence). The CDR3 totals 12 residues. CDR3 sequence: CATSGTVDTIYF. CDR3 DNA sequence: TGTGCCACCTCCGGGACGGTGGACACCATATATTTT.

This clonotype was recorded a few times. The chain employs TRBV3-1 and TRBJ2-7; 7 bases agree with TRBD2. CDR3 size: 12 residues. Trimming cost V 1 base and J 7 bases; bases outside gene matches: 1. Germline CDR1 reads LGHDT; CDR2 reads YNNKEL (reference sequence). The CDR3 spells CASSQAGGEQYF. In nucleotides, the CDR3 is TGTGCCAGCAGCCAAGCGGGGGGTGAGCAGTACTTC.

The table lists this clonotype with many counts. The chain has TRBV4-3 and TRBJ1-4; the D gene is possibly TRBD1 (5 bases). In germline, CDR1 is LGHNA, CDR2 YSLEER. This CDR3 has 15 residues. V shed 1 base and J shed 0 bases, with 6 bases lying between them. The CDR3 nucleotides are TGCGCCAGCAGCCAAGGACAGACAACTAATGAAAAACTGTTTTTT. Protein sequence: CASSQGQTTNEKLFF.

In its sample, this clonotype was seen many times. V usage is TRBV11-1 and J usage is TRBJ2-5, with TRBD2 matching 7 bases. Trimming cost V 4 bases and J 0 bases; bases outside gene matches: 8. The CDR3 has 16 amino acids. The germline gives CDR1 SGHAT, CDR2 FQDESV (reference sequence). This CDR3 is CASSYGTTQYQETQYF. The DNA for the CDR3 is TGTGCCAGCAGCTACGGGACTACTCAGTACCAAGAGACCCAGTACTTC.

The J gene is TRBJ1-5, the V gene TRBV6-2 or TRBV6-3, with D perhaps matching TRBD1 (5 bases). The CDR3 is made up of 14 amino acids. The V and J ends lost 5 bases and 4 bases respectively, with 12 bases between them. Germline V gene sequence: CDR1 MNHEY, CDR2 SVGEGT. In nucleotides, the CDR3 is TGTGCCAGCAGTCGGGACGGGAAAAATCAGCCCCAGCATTTT. It encodes CASSRDGKNQPQHF.

There are many counts of this clonotype. The chain couples TRBV5-8 to TRBJ2-2; 11 positions agree with TRBD2. V trimming: 2 bases; J trimming: 8 bases; junction bases outside the gene matches: 8. Germline V gene sequence: CDR1 SGHTS, CDR2 YDEGEE. The CDR3 has 16 residues. The CDR3 sequence is CASSLARLAGSGELFF. The CDR3 bases are TGTGCCAGCAGCTTAGCCAGACTAGCGGGATCTGGGGAGCTGTTTTTT.

This clonotype has more than one count but fewer than ten. This may be a read error, as it is one base from a much larger clone. The rearrangement joins TRBV14 to TRBJ2-7; 7 positions match TRBD2. The CDR3 has 14 amino acids. The germline V gene encodes CDR1 SGHDN and CDR2 FVKESK. The CDR3: CASSQSGGGYEQSF. The DNA for the CDR3 is TGTGCCAGCAGCCAGAGTGGGGGAGGGTACGAGCAGTCCTTC.

A few counts support this clonotype. A much bigger clone sits one base away, suggesting this may be a read error. The rearrangement uses TRBV25-1 and TRBJ2-7; D could derive from TRBD1 or TRBD2 (5 bases each). Per germline, CDR1 MGHDK and CDR2 SYGVNS. The CDR3 spans 11 residues. The CDR3 is CASSPAREQHF. The CDR3 DNA is TGTGCCAGCAGTCCGGCCAGGGAGCAGCACTTC.

In its sample, this clonotype was seen many times. The rearrangement links TRBV20-1 to TRBJ2-3; unclear D gene. CDR1 is DFQATT and CDR2 is SNEGSKA in the germline V gene (reference sequence). The CDR3 contains 15 residues. The V end lost 5 bases, the J end lost 0 bases, and 15 bases lay between the germline ends. Here the CDR3 reads CSALWRSLSTDTQYF. The DNA for the CDR3 is TGCAGTGCTCTTTGGCGGTCCTTGAGCACAGATACGCAGTATTTT.